The source of this TCR beta chain is a study of cytomegalovirus exposure and HLA in healthy donors. Study results and caveats: V- and J-gene trimming of TCR beta was linked (in a later analysis) to a missense DCLRE1C variant. Later work found that TCR association rates differed between HLA loci; DRB1 had the most and HLA-C the fewest.

This CDR3 comprises 15 residues. CDR1 and CDR2 from the germline V gene are MNHNS and SASEGT. J was trimmed by 5 bases and V by 5 bases; bases with no gene match: 7. Primers included in the PCR were 60 Vbeta and 13 Jbeta primers. Sequenced by immunoSEQ multiplex PCR; TCRdb stores in-frame clones only, minus some. The data show 110,000 to 150,000 clones, approximately 80% seen once. Comments on this clone: Its antigen is undetermined.

The donors gave bone marrow, and they were healthy. The sample consisted of PBMCs. The source is a boy aged 2 to 9 in good health and CMV-seronegative. V and J are TRBV6-1 and TRBJ1-5; 9 nucleotides match TRBD1. Written as DNA, the CDR3 is TGTGCCAGCAGTCGAAACAGGGGGCATCATCAGCCCCAGCATTTT. Protein: CASSRNRGHHQPQHF.